The T cell receptor (beta chain) under discussion was sequenced for a study of response to subunit inactivated influenza vaccine. Details on this clonotype: Antigen unknown.

From germline, CDR1 is DFQATT and CDR2 SNEGSKA (reference sequence). CDR3 length: 15 residues. Trimming shortened V by 4 bases and J by 8 bases, and 21 bases separated the two germline ends. Study-wide results and limits: After each seasonal influenza vaccination, few new T cells are recruited, the authors suggested.

One entry per CDR3 protein results from TCRdb running MiXCR on the RT-PCR reads. This table holds roughly 570,000 distinct CDR3 sequences, 10% to 15% found once. The sequencing used PBMCs from blood, collected 40 to 50 days after vaccination. The receptor was derived from a man aged 45-65 years who received an inactivated influenza vaccine. The rearrangement joins TRBV20-1 to TRBJ2-1; a weak D match, TRBD2 (6 bases). CDR3 coding DNA: TGCAGTGCTAAACCCCCGGGGTCGGGAGTACATGAGCAGTTCTTC. This codes for CSAKPPGSGVHEQFF.